Below are 13 T cell receptor beta chains sequenced from a single sample in a study of molecular identifiers for immune sequencing clone quantification. Each CDR3 protein gets one entry after TCRdb re-called the PCR reads with MiXCR. The data show some 590,000 distinct CDR3 sequences, 25% seen once. The sequenced material came from naive CD8+ T cells from blood, with Jurkat cell RNA spiked in. Subset specified: FACS-sorted CD8+CD4-CCR7+CD45RA+ naive T cells. These receptors originate from a human donor in good health. Some libraries in this study had Jurkat cell RNA spiked in.

This clonotype was counted only a few times. This may arise from a read error, as a much more abundant clone is one base away. The CDR3 does not end in the conserved phenylalanine or tryptophan, so this is likely a read error. The J gene is TRBJ2-5, the V gene TRBV23-1; D is uncertain. TRBV23-1 is an open reading frame whose function is uncertain. The CDR3 extends over 14 amino acids. V dropped 0 bases and J dropped 4 bases, with 9 bases sitting between them. The CDR3 region is CASSQSARAETQYL. CDR3 nucleotides: TGCGCCAGCAGTCAATCAGCCCGCGCAGAGACCCAGTACCTC.

With regard to this clonotype: An end of the junction does not agree with germline; a read error may underlie this. The chain combines TRBV28 with TRBJ1-5; tentatively, D is TRBD1 (6 bases). CDR1 is MDHEN, CDR2 SYDVKM, per germline. CDR3 length: 15 residues. As DNA, the CDR3 is TGTGCCAGCAGACCTACAGGGTTGGCCAATCAGCCCCCGCATTTT. Protein sequence: CASRPTGLANQPPHF.

This clonotype was recorded at least ten times. The chain is built from TRBV27 and TRBJ1-1; 8 bases are shared with TRBD1. V lost 5 bases to trimming and J lost 4 bases; unmatched junction nucleotides: 6. The CDR3 totals 14 residues. CDR1 is MNHEY, CDR2 SMNVEV, per germline (reference sequence). The DNA for the CDR3 is TGTGCCAGCAGTCGGACAGGGTCCAGCACTGAAGCTTTCTTT. It specifies CASSRTGSSTEAFF.

This clonotype was recorded only once. A much larger clone differs from this one at a single base, so this may be a read error. V gene TRBV29-1 combines with J gene TRBJ1-1, with D possibly matching TRBD1 (6 bases). The CDR3 consists of 12 residues. CDR1 is SQVTM, CDR2 ANQGSEA, per germline. The CDR3 nucleotides read TGCAGCACTTGGACAGTGAACACTGGAGCTTTCTTT. As protein: CSTWTVNTGAFF.

The V and J genes are TRBV20-1 and TRBJ1-1, with D maybe TRBD1 (6 bases). CDR1 is DFQATT and CDR2 is SNEGSKA in the germline V gene (reference sequence). Trimming left V 2 bases short and J 0 bases short, with 22 bases between. The length of the CDR3 is 18 residues. CDR3 nucleotides: TGCAGTGCTAGAAATCCGGGACACTCGCCCCAAATGAACACTGAAGCTTTCTTT. Its protein product is CSARNPGHSPQMNTEAFF.

This clonotype has at least ten counts. The CDR3 DNA follows: TGTGCCACCGACAGTAATGAAAAACTGTTTTTT. It yields the protein CATDSNEKLFF. V usage is TRBV30 and J usage is TRBJ1-4; TRBD1 might be the D (5 bases). From germline, CDR1 is GTSNPN and CDR2 SVGIG (reference sequence). V was cut by 8 bases and J by 4 bases, with 8 bases left in between. CDR3 size: 11 residues.

The genes are TRBV20-1 and TRBJ1-1; D is undetermined. Germline V lookup: CDR1 DFQATT, CDR2 SNEGSKA (reference sequence). CDR3 size: 16 residues. V dropped 1 base and J dropped 3 bases, with 18 bases sitting between them. DNA for the CDR3: TGCAGTGCTAGAGGTCACCGTGACGGGGAATACACTGAAGCTTTCTTT. It codes for CSARGHRDGEYTEAFF.

The table lists this clonotype with a few counts. This sequence joins TRBV28 and TRBJ2-7, with D perhaps matching TRBD2 (6 bases). The CDR3 has 14 residues. The V and J ends lost 3 bases and 2 bases respectively, with 11 bases between them. Looked up from germline, CDR1 is MDHEN and CDR2 is SYDVKM. The CDR3 sequence: CASSFSTRPYEQYF. CDR3 sequence (DNA): TGTGCCAGCAGTTTCTCGACTAGGCCCTACGAGCAGTACTTC.

In this sample, this clonotype turned up many times. The chain is built from TRBV27 and TRBJ1-1; D unresolved. The germline V gene has CDR1 MNHEY and CDR2 SMNVEV (reference sequence). Trimming removed 6 bases from V and 6 bases from J, with 11 bases in between. The length of the CDR3 is 12 residues. In DNA, the CDR3 is TGTGCCAGCAGAAAGGGTGTGGCTGAAGCTTTCTTT. Translating it yields CASRKGVAEAFF.

This clonotype has a count of ten or more. The chain couples TRBV13 to TRBJ2-3; 9 bases agree with TRBD2. There are 15 residues in the CDR3. The V and J ends lost 3 bases and 8 bases, in that order; junction bases with no gene match: 9. Germline V CDR1 and CDR2: PRHDT, FYEKMQ (reference sequence). The DNA of the CDR3 is TGTGCCAGCAGCTTGGGACTAGCCGCTCACGGTACGCAGTATTTT. Translation: CASSLGLAAHGTQYF.

As to this clonotype: A read error may produce the germline difference seen at one junction end. This rearrangement joins TRBV30 to TRBJ2-7; maybe TRBD1 (6 bases). The V gene's germline CDR1 is GTSNPN and CDR2 SVGIG (reference sequence). The CDR3 is 13 residues long. Here the CDR3 reads CAWSEMGAEEPYF. DNA for the CDR3: TGTGCCTGGAGTGAGATGGGGGCGGAAGAGCCGTACTTC.

This clonotype was observed a few times. The V call is TRBV27, the J call TRBJ2-7; the D gene is possibly TRBD2 (7 bases). Per the germline V gene, CDR1 is MNHEY and CDR2 is SMNVEV (reference sequence). This CDR3 is built from 16 residues. The V and J ends lost 6 bases and 3 bases respectively, with 21 bases between them. This CDR3 reads CASRTMWGGRNYEQYF. CDR3 DNA sequence: TGTGCCAGCAGGACGATGTGGGGGGGGCGCAACTACGAGCAGTACTTC.

On this clonotype itself: A clone one base away is much larger, so this may be a read error. This chain connects TRBV29-1 to TRBJ1-1; D gene ambiguous. The germline gives CDR1 SQVTM, CDR2 ANQGSEA. CDR3 length equals 13 residues. The V gene lost 4 bases and the J gene lost 4 bases, with 13 bases spanning the gap. The CDR3 DNA is TGCAGCGTTGCTGGCGGAGCGGTCACTGAAGCTTTCTTT. Translated, it gives CSVAGGAVTEAFF. Supplemented by reference TRBV29-1 and TRBJ1-1, the full variable domain reads SAVISQKPSRDICQRGTSLTIQCQVDSQVTMMFWYRQQPGQSLTLIATANQGSEATYESGFVIDKFPISRPNLTFSTLTVSNMSPEDSSIYLCSVAGGAVTEAFFGQGTRLTVV.